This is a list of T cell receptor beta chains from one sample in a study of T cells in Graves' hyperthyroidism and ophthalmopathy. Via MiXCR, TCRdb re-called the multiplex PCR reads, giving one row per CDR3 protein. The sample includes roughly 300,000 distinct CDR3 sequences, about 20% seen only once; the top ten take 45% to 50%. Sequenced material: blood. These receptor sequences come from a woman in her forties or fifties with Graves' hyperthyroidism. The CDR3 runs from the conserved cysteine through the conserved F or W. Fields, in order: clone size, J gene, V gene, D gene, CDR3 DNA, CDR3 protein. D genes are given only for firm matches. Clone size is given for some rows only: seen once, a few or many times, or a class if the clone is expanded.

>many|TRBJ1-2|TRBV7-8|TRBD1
TGTGCCAGCAGCAGTGGACAGGGGGCGTACAATGGCTACACCTTC
CASSSGQGAYNGYTF
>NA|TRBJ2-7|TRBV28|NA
TGTGCCAGCAGTTTGCCCACAGGGAAACCCCACGAGCAGTACTTC
CASSLPTGKPHEQYF
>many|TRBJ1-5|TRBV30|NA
TGTGCCTGGAGTGTACAGTTCGGTAGCAATCAGCCCCAGCATTTT
CAWSVQFGSNQPQHF
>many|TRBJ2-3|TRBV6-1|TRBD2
TGTGCCAGCAGTCGGACTAGCGGGGGCCTCACAGATACGCAGTATTTT
CASSRTSGGLTDTQYF
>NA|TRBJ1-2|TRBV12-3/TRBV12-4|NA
TGTGCCAGCAGTTTTGGGTCCGGGACTTCTGGCTACACCTTC
CASSFGSGTSGYTF
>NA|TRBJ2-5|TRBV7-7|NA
TGTGCTAGCAGCTTAGAAATCCGGAGGGGCGGAGAGACCCAGTACTTC
CASSLEIRRGGETQYF
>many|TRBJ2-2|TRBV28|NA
TGTGCCAGCAGTCCTGGTACTACAGTGAACACCGGGGAGCTGTTTTTT
CASSPGTTVNTGELFF
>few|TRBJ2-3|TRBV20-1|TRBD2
TGCAGTGCTAGACTAGCGGCCACAGATACGCAGTATTTT
CSARLAATDTQYF
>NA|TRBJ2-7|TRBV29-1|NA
TGCAGCTCACGGGACAATGAGCAGTACTTC
CSSRDNEQYF
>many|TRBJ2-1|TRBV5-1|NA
TGCGCCAGCAGCTCTCGCTTGGCCTCCTACAATGAGCAGTTCTTC
CASSSRLASYNEQFF
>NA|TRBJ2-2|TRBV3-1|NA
TGTGCCAGCAGCCAAGCGGGAACCCCTAACACCGGGGAGCTGTTTTTT
CASSQAGTPNTGELFF
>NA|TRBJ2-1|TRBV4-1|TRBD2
TGCGCCAGCAGCCAAATAGCGGGGGGATTCTACAATGAGCAGTTCTTC
CASSQIAGGFYNEQFF
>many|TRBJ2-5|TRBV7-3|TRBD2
TGTGCCAGCAGCTTAAGGCTAGCGGGGGGTCAAGAGACCCAGTACTTC
CASSLRLAGGQETQYF
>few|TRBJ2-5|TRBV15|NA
TGTGCCACCAGCAGAGCCGGACTGGTGGAGACCCAGTACTTC
CATSRAGLVETQYF
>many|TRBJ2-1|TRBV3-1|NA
TGTGCCAGCAGCCAAGTAGAAGGGGGTGAGCAGTTCTTC
CASSQVEGGEQFF
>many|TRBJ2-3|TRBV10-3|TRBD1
TGTGCCATCAGTGACTTGGGACAGGGCACAGATACGCAGTATTTT
CAISDLGQGTDTQYF
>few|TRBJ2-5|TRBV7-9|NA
TGTGCCAGCAGACCCGAGGGAGAGACCCAGTACTTC
CASRPEGETQYF
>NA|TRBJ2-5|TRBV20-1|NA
TGCAGTGCTAGAGTCACCGGGGACCAGTACTTC
CSARVTGDQYF
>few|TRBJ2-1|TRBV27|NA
TGTGCCAGCAGAGGTGGGACTCCACGGCAGTTCTTC
CASRGGTPRQFF
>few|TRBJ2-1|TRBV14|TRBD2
TGTGCCAGCAGGCTGACTAGCGGGAGTTATGAGCAGTTCTTC
CASRLTSGSYEQFF
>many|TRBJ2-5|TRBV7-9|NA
TGTGCCAGCAGCTTAGCCGGGCCAAAAGAGACCCAGTACTTC
CASSLAGPKETQYF
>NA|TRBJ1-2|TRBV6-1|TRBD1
TGTGCCAGCAGTGAGGGACAGGGGGATGGCTACACCTTC
CASSEGQGDGYTF
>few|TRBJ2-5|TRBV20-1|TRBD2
TGCAGTGCACGGACTAGCGGGGGGTCAGAGACCCAGTACTTC
CSARTSGGSETQYF
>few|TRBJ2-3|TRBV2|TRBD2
TGTGCCAGCAGTACAAAGGGGACTAGCGGGGGGGCGCTGGGCACAGATACGCAGTATTTT
CASSTKGTSGGALGTDTQYF
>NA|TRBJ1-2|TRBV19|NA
TGTGCCAGTACCGAGGGACGGGGATCCTATGGCTACACCTTC
CASTEGRGSYGYTF
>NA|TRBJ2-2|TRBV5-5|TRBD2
TGTGCCAGCAGCTGGTGGGGACTAGCCAACACCGGGGAGCTGTTTTTT
CASSWWGLANTGELFF
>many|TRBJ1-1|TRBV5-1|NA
TGCGCCAGCAGGCCCTCACTCATGAACACTGAAGCTTTCTTT
CASRPSLMNTEAFF
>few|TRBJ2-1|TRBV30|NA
TGTGCCTGGACGGTTGGAAATGAGCAGTTCTTC
CAWTVGNEQFF
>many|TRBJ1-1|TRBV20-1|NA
TGCAGTGCCAAAGACAGCATGAACACTGAAGCTTTCTTT
CSAKDSMNTEAFF
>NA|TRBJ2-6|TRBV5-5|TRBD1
TGTGCCAGCAGCTCAAGATCCGGACAGGGGGCGCCTGGGGCCAACGTCCTGACTTTC
CASSSRSGQGAPGANVLTF
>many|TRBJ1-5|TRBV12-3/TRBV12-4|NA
TGTGCCAGCACCCCCCTAGCGGTTAGGGGAGATACGCAGCATTTT
CASTPLAVRGDTQHF
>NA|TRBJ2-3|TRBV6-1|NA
TGTGCCAGCAGCGGCTTTGGAGATACGCAGTATTTT
CASSGFGDTQYF
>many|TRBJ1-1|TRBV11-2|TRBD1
TGTGCCAGCAGCTTGACAGGGGTGTGGAACACTGAAGCTTTCTTT
CASSLTGVWNTEAFF
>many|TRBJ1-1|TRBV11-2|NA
TGTGCCAGCTCATATTTGCGGGCGAGGAACACTGAAGCTTTCTTT
CASSYLRARNTEAFF
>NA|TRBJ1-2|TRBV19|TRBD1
TGTGCCAGTAGACGGACAGGGGGAGGCTACACCTTC
CASRRTGGGYTF
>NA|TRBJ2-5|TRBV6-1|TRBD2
TGTGCCAGCTACGGGGGGACCCCAGAGACCCAGTACTTC
CASYGGTPETQYF
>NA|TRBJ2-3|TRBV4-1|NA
TGCGCCAGCAGCCTCCCGGGGCCAGATACGCAGTATTTT
CASSLPGPDTQYF
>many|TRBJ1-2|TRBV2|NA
TGTGCCAGCATCGGCGAGGGAGGCTACACCTTC
CASIGEGGYTF
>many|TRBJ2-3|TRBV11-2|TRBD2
TGTGCCAGCAGCCCGGGGACTAGATACACGACAGATACGCAGTATTTT
CASSPGTRYTTDTQYF
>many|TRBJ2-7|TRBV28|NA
TGTGCCAGCACCGCTACCGGACCCTACGAGCAGTACTTC
CASTATGPYEQYF
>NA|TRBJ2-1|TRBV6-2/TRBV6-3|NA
TGTGCCAGCAGTTACACTGAGCGGGTAAGCTCCTACAATGAGCAGTTCTTC
CASSYTERVSSYNEQFF